This TCR beta chain was profiled in a study of OX40 agonist ivuxolimab in advanced cancers. About the study as a whole: Ivuxolimab was an agonistic, fully human IgG2 monoclonal antibody directed against OX40 (CD134), a costimulatory receptor. Intravenous ivuxolimab was administered to patients every 2 weeks at six dose levels: 0.01, 0.1, 0.3, 1.5, 3 and 10 mg/kg. Of the roughly 51 dose-escalation patients, hepatocellular carcinoma was present in about 20, melanoma in around 15, renal cell carcinoma in 9 and head and neck cancer in 9. In the dose-escalation cohort, nearly 85% of patients were male, and the mean age was around 60 years with a range of roughly 20 to 80. Patients were allowed to have had prior anti-PD-1, anti-PD-L1 or anti-CTLA-4 therapy, and 40% of the dose-escalation patients had been treated with checkpoint inhibitors. Partial responses were achieved by three dose-escalation patients, of whom one had hepatocellular carcinoma and two had cutaneous melanoma. The point of sequencing TCRbeta in the periphery was to test whether ivuxolimab changed TCR sequence diversity and drove clonal T-cell expansion. The paper covers the monotherapy dose-escalation part of the phase I ivuxolimab trial, which included N of about 56 patients. The study at large found these results: Antigen specificity was not determined for the clonally expanded peripheral T cells. Low levels of normalized T-cell clonal expansion were also seen in some patients who did not respond. After ivuxolimab, more expanded clones were found on average in CD8+ T cells than in CD4+ T cells. In partial responders in the 0.1-3.0 mg/kg groups, normalized peripheral clonal expansion was found to be among the lowest, especially among CD8+ T cells. Clonal expansion of both CD4+ and CD8+ blood T cells was observed from baseline to week 6 at doses 0.1 to 3.0 mg/kg.

The CDR3 measures 14 amino acids from cysteine to phenylalanine. Kept here is only the CDR3 DNA, which spans 42 bases and is read in frame from base 1. At the junction V is shortened by 0 bases and J by 4 bases, with 10 bases in between. The germline V gene (reference sequence) provides CDR1 MNHNY and CDR2 SVGAGI. Patients with a history of autoimmune disease or receiving systemic immunosuppression were excluded from the trial. Peripheral blood for TCR sequencing was collected from all dose cohorts at baseline, on cycle 4 day 1, and on cycle 7 day 1. The samples were drawn from a first-in-human, open-label, multicenter phase I dose-escalation trial of ivuxolimab. Adults with locally advanced or metastatic head and neck squamous cell, hepatocellular, melanoma or renal cell carcinoma were enrolled in the trial. CD4+ and CD8+ T cells were sorted separately from peripheral blood before TCR sequencing.

Genomic DNA was isolated from the sorted cells so that the TCRbeta CDR3 region could be sequenced. TCRbeta CDR3 regions were sequenced using the immunoSEQ Assay. The table comes from immuneACCESS by way of TCRdb, which keeps in-frame sequences with V and J called. Part of the clones is missing from these tables; in studies checked, under half for an unresolved V gene and the rest for unknown reasons. In all, the sample holds over 80,000 clones, and about 90% of those were seen once. The ten largest clones capture around 0.44% of the sample. As concerns this clone: The clone's antigen remains unknown. Base-call qualities are not available, and no considerably larger clone is one nucleotide away.

The source material was CD4+ or CD8+ T cells sorted from blood, sampled in a trial of the OX40 agonist ivuxolimab. This clonotype was obtained from an adult with an advanced solid tumor such as melanoma, head and neck, liver or kidney cancer. The rearranged chain carries TRBV6-6 and TRBJ2-7; possibly the D gene is TRBD2, per 6 matching bases. The CDR3 is CASSYSRDSYEQYF. The DNA is as follows: TGTGCCAGCAGTTACTCGCGGGACTCTTACGAGCAGTACTTC.